These T cell receptor beta chains were read from a single sample in a study of blood T cell repertoires in COVID-19. Sequencing used immunoSEQ multiplex PCR; TCRdb keeps in-frame clones, though not all of them. Found here are 360,000 or so clones, approximately 89% of them singletons; the top ten hold 3.5% to 4%. What was sequenced was peripheral blood. These receptors all come from a woman aged 60 to 75 with COVID-19, enrolled during active disease. The CDR3 runs from the conserved cysteine through the conserved F or W. Fields, in order: clone size, V gene, J gene, D gene, CDR3 protein, CDR3 DNA. A D gene is named only where the DNA matches it firmly. Only some rows state a clone size, as once, few, many or a class for expanded clones.

abundance: NA; v_gene: TRBV29-1; j_gene: TRBJ2-1; d_gene: TRBD2; CDR3aa: CSVEGTSGGYEQFF; CDR3nt: TGCAGCGTTGAAGGGACTAGCGGGGGCTATGAGCAGTTCTTC
abundance: NA; v_gene: TRBV7-3; j_gene: TRBJ2-7; d_gene: TRBD1; CDR3aa: CASSRTGDEQYF; CDR3nt: TGTGCCAGCAGCCGAACAGGGGACGAGCAGTACTTC
abundance: once; v_gene: TRBV30; j_gene: TRBJ2-7; d_gene: NA; CDR3aa: CASAGAGEQYF; CDR3nt: TGTGCCTCGGCGGGGGCTGGGGAGCAGTACTTC
abundance: NA; v_gene: TRBV30; j_gene: TRBJ1-6; d_gene: TRBD1; CDR3aa: CAWSAIGQGNSPLHF; CDR3nt: TGTGCCTGGAGTGCCATCGGACAGGGTAATTCACCCCTCCACTTT
abundance: few; v_gene: TRBV18; j_gene: TRBJ2-1; d_gene: TRBD1; CDR3aa: CASSLLGTGTVNEQFF; CDR3nt: TGTGCCAGCTCTCTTCTCGGGACAGGGACGGTCAATGAGCAGTTCTTC
abundance: NA; v_gene: TRBV21-1; j_gene: TRBJ1-5; d_gene: NA; CDR3aa: CASSVRQGGNQPQHF; CDR3nt: TGTGCCAGCAGCGTACGACAGGGTGGGAACCAGCCCCAGCATTTT
abundance: NA; v_gene: TRBV5-4; j_gene: TRBJ2-6; d_gene: NA; CDR3aa: CASSSQGTGANVLTF; CDR3nt: TGTGCCAGCAGCTCACAGGGTACTGGGGCCAACGTCCTGACTTTC
abundance: NA; v_gene: TRBV7-9; j_gene: TRBJ1-2; d_gene: NA; CDR3aa: CASTKELQGGYTF; CDR3nt: TGTGCCAGCACCAAAGAATTGCAGGGTGGCTACACCTTC
abundance: NA; v_gene: TRBV28; j_gene: TRBJ1-6; d_gene: TRBD1; CDR3aa: CASSLNRGSPLHF; CDR3nt: TGTGCCAGCAGTTTAAACAGGGGGTCACCCCTCCACTTT
abundance: NA; v_gene: TRBV6-5; j_gene: TRBJ2-2; d_gene: TRBD2; CDR3aa: CASSYYGGETGELFF; CDR3nt: TGTGCCAGCAGTTACTACGGGGGGGAAACCGGGGAGCTGTTTTTT
abundance: NA; v_gene: TRBV7-7; j_gene: TRBJ2-7; d_gene: NA; CDR3aa: CASSLAEADEQYF; CDR3nt: TGTGCTAGCAGCTTAGCAGAAGCGGACGAGCAGTACTTC
abundance: NA; v_gene: TRBV20-1; j_gene: TRBJ2-5; d_gene: NA; CDR3aa: CSASPTTTQYF; CDR3nt: TGCAGTGCTAGCCCGACTACGACCCAGTACTTC
abundance: many; v_gene: TRBV7-9; j_gene: TRBJ2-3; d_gene: TRBD2; CDR3aa: CASSRGLGLAGGFDTQYF; CDR3nt: TGTGCCAGCAGCCGCGGGCTCGGGCTAGCGGGGGGGTTCGATACGCAGTATTTT
abundance: NA; v_gene: TRBV6-1; j_gene: TRBJ2-4; d_gene: NA; CDR3aa: CASSEVPGADIQYF; CDR3nt: TGTGCCAGCAGTGAAGTTCCAGGGGCGGACATTCAGTACTTC
abundance: NA; v_gene: TRBV4-1; j_gene: TRBJ2-2; d_gene: TRBD2; CDR3aa: CASSQDHGGDTGELFF; CDR3nt: TGCGCCAGCAGCCAAGATCACGGGGGGGACACCGGGGAGCTGTTTTTT
abundance: NA; v_gene: TRBV4-1; j_gene: TRBJ1-4; d_gene: TRBD1; CDR3aa: CASSFRDSLNEKLFF; CDR3nt: TGCGCCAGCAGCTTCCGGGACAGCCTTAATGAAAAACTGTTTTTT
abundance: NA; v_gene: TRBV19; j_gene: TRBJ1-5; d_gene: NA; CDR3aa: CASSSGGGGPQHF; CDR3nt: TGTGCCAGTAGTAGTGGGGGCGGGGGGCCCCAGCATTTT
abundance: NA; v_gene: TRBV28; j_gene: TRBJ1-2; d_gene: NA; CDR3aa: CASRPTGGGYTF; CDR3nt: TGTGCCAGCAGGCCGACTGGCGGAGGCTACACCTTC
abundance: NA; v_gene: TRBV6-1; j_gene: TRBJ1-4; d_gene: NA; CDR3aa: CASSERAGRQANEKLFF; CDR3nt: TGTGCCAGCAGTGAAAGGGCAGGGCGACAGGCTAATGAAAAACTGTTTTTT
abundance: NA; v_gene: TRBV19; j_gene: TRBJ1-1; d_gene: NA; CDR3aa: CASSPRGGRVNTEAFF; CDR3nt: TGTGCCAGTAGTCCCCGGGGGGGAAGGGTGAACACTGAAGCTTTCTTT
abundance: NA; v_gene: TRBV5-1; j_gene: TRBJ1-4; d_gene: TRBD1; CDR3aa: CASSRDSLNEKLFF; CDR3nt: TGCGCCAGCAGCCGGGACAGTCTTAATGAAAAACTGTTTTTT
abundance: NA; v_gene: TRBV20-1; j_gene: TRBJ1-4; d_gene: NA; CDR3aa: CSASNSEKLFF; CDR3nt: TGCAGTGCTAGTAACAGCGAAAAACTGTTTTTT
abundance: once; v_gene: TRBV5-8; j_gene: TRBJ2-2; d_gene: TRBD2; CDR3aa: CASSVSFLAGSTGELFF; CDR3nt: TGTGCCAGCAGCGTTTCGTTTTTAGCGGGGTCCACCGGGGAGCTGTTTTTT
abundance: NA; v_gene: TRBV29-1; j_gene: TRBJ1-1; d_gene: NA; CDR3aa: CSAVAQGITEAFF; CDR3nt: TGCAGCGCCGTGGCGCAGGGTATCACTGAAGCTTTCTTT
abundance: NA; v_gene: TRBV28; j_gene: TRBJ1-2; d_gene: TRBD1; CDR3aa: CASTPWTGVNYGYTF; CDR3nt: TGTGCCAGCACCCCTTGGACAGGGGTAAACTATGGCTACACCTTC
abundance: NA; v_gene: TRBV19; j_gene: TRBJ2-1; d_gene: NA; CDR3aa: CASSISRLSDEQFF; CDR3nt: TGTGCCAGTAGTATCTCGCGGCTAAGCGATGAGCAGTTCTTC
abundance: NA; v_gene: TRBV12-5; j_gene: TRBJ1-6; d_gene: TRBD1; CDR3aa: CASGLPRSDRGDWNSPLHF; CDR3nt: TGTGCTAGTGGTTTGCCAAGATCTGACAGGGGTGATTGGAATTCACCCCTCCACTTT
abundance: few; v_gene: TRBV7-2; j_gene: TRBJ1-4; d_gene: NA; CDR3aa: CASSRRSGRTTNEKLFF; CDR3nt: TGTGCCAGCAGTCGCCGGTCGGGGAGGACAACTAATGAAAAACTGTTTTTT
abundance: NA; v_gene: TRBV5-1; j_gene: TRBJ1-3; d_gene: NA; CDR3aa: CASSLEGRTGGNTIYF; CDR3nt: TGCGCCAGCAGTTTAGAGGGTCGCACTGGTGGAAACACCATATATTTT
abundance: NA; v_gene: TRBV28; j_gene: TRBJ2-7; d_gene: NA; CDR3aa: CASSQLGQSSYEQYF; CDR3nt: TGTGCCAGCAGTCAACTTGGACAGAGCTCCTACGAGCAGTACTTC
abundance: NA; v_gene: TRBV15; j_gene: TRBJ2-5; d_gene: TRBD2; CDR3aa: CATSRDGPSGGLRGSETQYF; CDR3nt: TGTGCCACCAGCAGAGATGGTCCTAGCGGGGGTCTCCGTGGATCGGAGACCCAGTACTTC
abundance: NA; v_gene: TRBV27; j_gene: TRBJ2-7; d_gene: TRBD1; CDR3aa: CASSFRDSYEQYF; CDR3nt: TGTGCCAGCAGTTTCCGGGACAGCTACGAGCAGTACTTC
abundance: NA; v_gene: TRBV2; j_gene: TRBJ2-3; d_gene: TRBD2; CDR3aa: CASTGRADTQYF; CDR3nt: TGTGCCAGCACTGGGAGGGCAGATACGCAGTATTTT
abundance: NA; v_gene: TRBV11-1; j_gene: TRBJ1-3; d_gene: NA; CDR3aa: CASSRSGRASGNTIYF; CDR3nt: TGTGCCAGCAGTCGGTCGGGAAGAGCCTCTGGAAACACCATATATTTT
abundance: NA; v_gene: TRBV11-2; j_gene: TRBJ1-2; d_gene: NA; CDR3aa: CASSLSRDYGYTF; CDR3nt: TGTGCCAGCAGCTTATCCAGGGATTATGGCTACACCTTC
abundance: NA; v_gene: TRBV11-1; j_gene: TRBJ1-2; d_gene: NA; CDR3aa: CASSLDGEHGYTF; CDR3nt: TGTGCCAGCAGCTTAGACGGAGAGCATGGCTACACCTTC
abundance: NA; v_gene: TRBV7-6; j_gene: TRBJ2-3; d_gene: NA; CDR3aa: CASSSALGRTDTQYF; CDR3nt: TGTGCCAGCAGCTCCGCCCTAGGCCGCACAGATACGCAGTATTTT
abundance: NA; v_gene: TRBV5-1; j_gene: TRBJ1-2; d_gene: TRBD1; CDR3aa: CASSAGQGANYGYTF; CDR3nt: TGCGCCAGCAGCGCAGGTCAGGGGGCTAACTATGGCTACACCTTC
abundance: NA; v_gene: TRBV7-9; j_gene: TRBJ2-3; d_gene: TRBD1; CDR3aa: CASSSWTGLITQYF; CDR3nt: TGTGCCAGCAGCTCCTGGACAGGGCTTATCACGCAGTATTTT
abundance: NA; v_gene: TRBV6-1; j_gene: TRBJ1-4; d_gene: TRBD1; CDR3aa: CASSETGGEKLFF; CDR3nt: TGTGCCAGCAGTGAAACAGGGGGGGAAAAACTGTTTTTT
abundance: NA; v_gene: TRBV18; j_gene: TRBJ1-4; d_gene: TRBD1; CDR3aa: CASSRTRVDRGTNEKLFF; CDR3nt: TGTGCCAGCTCCAGGACCCGAGTAGACAGGGGAACTAATGAAAAACTGTTTTTT
abundance: NA; v_gene: TRBV11-1; j_gene: TRBJ1-1; d_gene: NA; CDR3aa: CASSRLSLMNTEAFF; CDR3nt: TGTGCCAGCAGCCGCCTGAGTCTCATGAACACTGAAGCTTTCTTT
abundance: NA; v_gene: TRBV19; j_gene: TRBJ1-2; d_gene: NA; CDR3aa: CASSTRTVLLHTF; CDR3nt: TGTGCCAGTAGTACCCGGACAGTCCTGCTTCACACCTTC
abundance: many; v_gene: TRBV7-7; j_gene: TRBJ2-5; d_gene: NA; CDR3aa: CASSLVGGSGIQETQYF; CDR3nt: TGTGCCAGCAGCTTAGTTGGGGGTAGCGGAATTCAAGAGACCCAGTACTTC
abundance: NA; v_gene: TRBV18; j_gene: TRBJ2-7; d_gene: TRBD1; CDR3aa: CASSSRTGGYEQYF; CDR3nt: TGTGCCAGCTCAAGCCGAACAGGGGGCTACGAGCAGTACTTC
abundance: NA; v_gene: TRBV6-1; j_gene: TRBJ1-2; d_gene: NA; CDR3aa: CASSEVRGLGGYTF; CDR3nt: TGTGCCAGCAGTGAAGTAAGGGGGTTGGGTGGCTACACCTTC
abundance: once; v_gene: TRBV5-4; j_gene: TRBJ1-1; d_gene: NA; CDR3aa: CASSLGGRSEAFF; CDR3nt: TGTGCCAGCAGCTTGGGGGGGCGTAGTGAAGCTTTCTTT
abundance: NA; v_gene: TRBV7-3; j_gene: TRBJ2-5; d_gene: TRBD2; CDR3aa: CASSPSGGAGETQYF; CDR3nt: TGTGCCAGCAGCCCTAGCGGGGGGGCGGGGGAGACCCAGTACTTC
abundance: NA; v_gene: TRBV7-3; j_gene: TRBJ2-3; d_gene: TRBD1; CDR3aa: CASSLTRGQGDTQYF; CDR3nt: TGTGCCAGCAGCTTGACCAGGGGGCAGGGAGATACGCAGTATTTT
abundance: NA; v_gene: TRBV12-3/TRBV12-4; j_gene: TRBJ2-5; d_gene: TRBD2; CDR3aa: CASSGGGQETQYF; CDR3nt: TGTGCCAGCAGTGGGGGGGGCCAAGAGACCCAGTACTTC
abundance: NA; v_gene: TRBV7-9; j_gene: TRBJ2-5; d_gene: TRBD1; CDR3aa: CASRRTGNQETQYF; CDR3nt: TGTGCCAGCAGGCGGACAGGGAATCAAGAGACCCAGTACTTC
abundance: NA; v_gene: TRBV28; j_gene: TRBJ1-2; d_gene: NA; CDR3aa: CASSLSPQIYGYTF; CDR3nt: TGTGCCAGCAGTTTATCCCCACAGATTTATGGCTACACCTTC